The 15 T cell receptor beta chains presented below share a single source sample, sequenced in a study of T cells in women clearing cervical HPV infection. TCRdb keeps only in-frame clones here, not all; method: immunoSEQ multiplex PCR. The sample features about 31,000 clones, with 2.5% to 3.5% in its top ten. Input material: blood buffy coat. The receptors were gathered from a woman aged 18-70 years with a cervical HPV16 infection that either progressed to CIN3+ or cleared (not recorded which).

In the case of this clone: The CDR3 extends 3 residues past the end of the read, so its final part is completed from the germline J gene. V usage is TRBV20-1 and J usage is TRBJ2-5; 7 bases map to TRBD1. The V gene end was trimmed by 5 bases and the J gene end by 5 bases; junction bases not matched to a gene: 5. Germline CDR1 reads DFQATT; CDR2 reads SNEGSKA (reference sequence). The CDR3 has 12 residues. The sequenced part of the CDR3 DNA is TGCAGTGCTCCAGGGGGAAGGGAGACC. The encoded protein is CSAPGGRET. The complete CDR3 protein is CSAPGGRETQYF.

Turning to this clone: The read is 3 residues too short to cover the CDR3 end, so that end is filled in from the germline J gene. This chain links TRBV5-1 with TRBJ2-5; no reliable D call. CDR1 SGHRS and CDR2 YFSETQ come from the germline V gene. The CDR3 extends over 14 amino acids. With 2 bases removed from V and 2 bases from J, the gap between germline ends came to 10 bases. The DNA read from the CDR3 is TGCGCCAGCAGCTTCTTAACAGTACAAGAGACC. Translated: CASSFLTVQET. The CDR3 as a whole reads CASSFLTVQETQYF.

As for this clone: Read coverage stops 3 residues before the CDR3 terminus; the germline J gene supplies the remainder. The chain combines TRBV5-1 with TRBJ1-4; tentative D call: TRBD1 (5 bases). This CDR3 has 17 residues. Germline V lookup: CDR1 SGHRS, CDR2 YFSETQ. The CDR3 loop is CASSLEFRASGANVLFF. CDR3 DNA (partial): TGCGCCAGCAGCTTGGAGTTTCGGGCCTCTGGGGCCAACGTA.

Regarding this clone: Coverage ceases 3 residues before the CDR3 finishes, and the germline J gene fills in the end. This rearrangement joins TRBV20-1 to TRBJ2-5, with D maybe TRBD2 (7 bases). Germline-derived CDR1 and CDR2 are DFQATT and SNEGSKA (reference sequence). With 3 bases removed from V and 5 bases from J, the gap between germline ends came to 13 bases. The CDR3 loop spans 13 amino acids. CDR3 amino acids: CSARGGAGETQYF. Incomplete CDR3 DNA: TGCAGTGCTAGGGGGGGGGCCGGGGAGACC.

A note on this clone: Read sequence stops 3 residues before the CDR3 end, and the germline J gene provides the missing end. V gene TRBV7-8 combines with J gene TRBJ1-5; no definite D call. The CDR3 length is 13 residues. Per germline, CDR1 SGHVS and CDR2 FQNEAQ. V lost 1 base and J lost 8, with 9 bases in between. The sequenced CDR3 bases are TGTGCCAGCAGCTTAGTTATTTTTGAGCCC. Its translation is CASSLVIFEP. Given in full, the CDR3 is CASSLVIFEPQHF.

Details on this clone: The CDR3 end is not reached by the read, which stops 3 residues before it; the germline J gene fills it in. The chain carries TRBV20-1 and TRBJ2-3; D might be TRBD2 (5 bases). This CDR3 has 14 residues. Germline CDR1 reads DFQATT; CDR2 reads SNEGSKA (reference sequence). V shed 4 bases and J shed 6 bases, with 17 bases lying between them. The sequenced CDR3 bases are TGCAGTGCTAAAGACCCGGGGAAGTCCGATACG. Protein: CSAKDPGKSDT. The CDR3 as a whole reads CSAKDPGKSDTQYF.

For this clone: The read stops 3 residues short of the end of the CDR3; the missing end is completed from the germline J gene. V is TRBV5-1 and J is TRBJ2-4, with D possibly being TRBD1 (5 bases). This CDR3 is built from 15 residues. V shed 1 base and J shed 7 bases, with 15 bases lying between them. Germline V gene data show CDR1 as SGHRS and CDR2 as YFSETQ. CDR3 loop: CASSLYAPGFNIQYF. CDR3 bases read: TGCGCCAGCAGCTTGTATGCGCCAGGGTTTAACATT.

Of note for this clone: The observed sequence ends 3 residues before the CDR3 terminus, with the missing tail filled in from the germline J gene. The chain employs TRBV5-1 and TRBJ2-4; D perhaps matches TRBD1 (6 bases). Germline-derived CDR1 and CDR2 are SGHRS and YFSETQ. The CDR3 contains 13 residues. The covered CDR3 bases are TGCGCCAGCAGCTCAGGACAGCAAGAGACT. It codes for CASSSGQQET. The complete CDR3 reads CASSSGQQETQYF.

Comment on this clone: Read data end 3 residues before the CDR3 end; the end is taken from the germline J gene. J is TRBJ2-5 and V is TRBV5-6; 11 nucleotides agree with TRBD1. Germline CDR1 SGHDT, CDR2 YYEEEE. This CDR3 region has 15 residues. The V segment lost 4 bases and the J segment 4 bases; nucleotides outside the gene matches: 6. The sequenced part of the CDR3 DNA is TGTGCCAGCAGCGAAGCCGGGACAGGGGGAGAGACC. This sequence encodes CASSEAGTGGET. The CDR3 in full is CASSEAGTGGETQYF.

Comment on this clone: With the read ending 3 residues before the CDR3 end, the germline J gene is used to fill in that end. The genes are TRBV7-6 and TRBJ2-3; D is perhaps TRBD2 (5 bases). Trimming cost V 1 base and J 0 bases, with 11 bases left between them. Germline V gene sequence: CDR1 SGHVS, CDR2 FNYEAQ. The length of the CDR3 is 16 residues. CDR3 sequence: CASSLGLHASTDTQYF. The sequenced part of the CDR3 DNA is TGTGCCAGCAGCTTAGGACTACACGCTAGCACAGATACG.

For this clone: The CDR3 goes on 3 residues after the read ends, and that part is filled in from the germline J gene. The chain combines TRBV19 with TRBJ1-3, with D possibly being TRBD1 (5 bases). V gave up 7 bases and J gave up 2 bases, with 12 bases separating them. The CDR3 consists of 14 residues. Germline assignment: CDR1 LNHDA and CDR2 SQIVND (reference sequence). The part of the CDR3 DNA that was read is TGTGCCAGTACCACCAGGGTTCCTGGAAACACC. It translates to CASTTRVPGNT. The full-length CDR3 reads as CASTTRVPGNTIYF.

Note on this clone: The CDR3 end lies 3 residues beyond the end of the read and is filled in from the germline J gene. The chain employs TRBV5-1 and TRBJ2-5, with 8 nucleotides matching TRBD2. The germline V gene encodes CDR1 SGHRS and CDR2 YFSETQ. Germline trimming cut 4 bases from V and 5 bases from J; bases unmatched to any gene: 7. The CDR3 loop spans 14 amino acids. The CDR3 is CASSPGTSEETQYF. Incomplete CDR3 DNA: TGCGCCAGCAGCCCCGGGACTAGTGAGGAGACC.

With regard to this clone: The DNA ends 3 residues before the CDR3 does, and the rest of the CDR3 is filled in from the germline J gene. The chain employs TRBV2 and TRBJ1-1; D call uncertain. The CDR3 consists of 13 residues. Trimming cost V 10 bases and J 3 bases, with 15 bases left between them. The germline CDR1 and CDR2 sequences are SNHLY and FYNNEI. CDR3 in amino acids: CATEEAVDTEAFF. The covered CDR3 bases are TGTGCCACAGAGGAGGCGGTGGACACTGAA.

A word on this clone: The read is 3 residues too short to cover the CDR3 end, so that end is filled in from the germline J gene. The V call is TRBV20-1, the J call TRBJ2-2, with TRBD1 as a possible D gene (6 bases). Germline V gene sequence: CDR1 DFQATT, CDR2 SNEGSKA (reference sequence). The CDR3 extends over 17 amino acids. The CDR3: CSASLQGFSSGANVLFF. Partial CDR3 DNA: TGCAGTGCTAGTCTACAGGGTTTCAGCTCTGGGGCCAACGTG.

About this clone itself: The read stops 3 residues short of the end of the CDR3; the missing end is completed from the germline J gene. V and J are TRBV19 and TRBJ1-4; tentative D call: TRBD1 (6 bases). There are 14 residues in the CDR3. Looked up from germline, CDR1 is LNHDA and CDR2 is SQIVND (reference sequence). The CDR3 region is CASSMGQGNSPLFF. The sequenced CDR3 bases are TGTGCCAGTAGTATGGGCCAGGGGAATTCACCA.